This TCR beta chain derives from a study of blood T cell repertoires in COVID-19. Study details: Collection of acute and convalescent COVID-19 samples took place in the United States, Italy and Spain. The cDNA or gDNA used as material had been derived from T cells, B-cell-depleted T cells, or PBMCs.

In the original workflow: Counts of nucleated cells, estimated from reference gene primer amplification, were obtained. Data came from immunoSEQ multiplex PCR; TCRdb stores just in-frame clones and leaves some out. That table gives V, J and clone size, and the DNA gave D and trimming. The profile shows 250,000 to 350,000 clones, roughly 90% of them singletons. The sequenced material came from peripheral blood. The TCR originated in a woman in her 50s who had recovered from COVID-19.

CDR3 bases: TGTGCCAGTAGTATTCATAACACTGAAGCTTTCTTT. This sequence encodes CASSIHNTEAFF. The chain uses TRBV19 and TRBJ1-1; no clear D gene. Germline V gives CDR1 LNHDA, CDR2 SQIVND (reference sequence). The V gene lost 3 bases and the J gene lost 2 bases, with 4 bases spanning the gap. This CDR3 comprises 12 residues.